This TCR beta chain was sequenced during a study of T cells after yellow fever vaccination. TCRdb independently ran MiXCR on the 5' RACE reads; one entry per CDR3 protein. The data show some 70,000 distinct CDR3 sequences, about 6.5% seen once. The table lists this clonotype with a few counts. The CDR3 totals 15 residues. V lost 0 bases and J lost 2; bases outside the gene matches: 2. Germline-derived CDR1 and CDR2 are SGHAT and FQNNGV. This clonotype was sampled from a man between 18 and 29 years old who received the YFV17D yellow fever vaccine. The input for sequencing was CD8+ T cells sorted from PBMCs, taken approximately 47 days after the first yellow fever vaccination. This chain connects TRBV11-2 to TRBJ2-7; 9 positions match TRBD2. DNA for the CDR3: TGTGCCAGCAGCTTAGAGTCTAGCGGGGCCTACGAGCAGTACTTC. Its protein is CASSLESSGAYEQYF.